This T cell receptor (beta chain) was found in a study of shared clonotypes between healthy human individuals (dated by TCRdb to between 2020 and 2021). In the study overall: A couple of women and a few men aged 18 to 49 years were included in the cohort. For each donor, CD4 naive and CD4 memory were each given three plates, CD8 naive was given two plates, and CD8 memory was given one plate. The study deeply sequenced blood TCR repertoires of five healthy adults to estimate repertoire size and the extent of clonotype sharing between individuals. Libraries were prepared and TCR repertoires were sequenced by different laboratories using diverse techniques, in order to increase sequencing depth and limit assay-specific biases. Leukapheresis yielded between about 0.8 and 9.5 billion PBMCs per donor. What the study reported, not specific to this receptor: Across a handful of donors, 4.5% to 6.5% of naive CD4, approximately 4% of naive CD8, under 2.5% of memory CD4, and 0.4% to 0.45% of memory CD8 clonotypes were shared. Based on pairwise subsampling, the degree of clonotype sharing among donors was expected to be affected by sequencing depth. The small number of donors limited the genetic and exposure-history diversity represented. Naive subsets generally had larger estimated clonotype richness than memory subsets did. Compared with non-shared clonotypes, clonotypes shared by all four sorted-subset donors had higher generation probabilities. Incomplete sequencing was indicated by rarefaction of sorted-subset datasets, despite the large sequencing depth. Only blood was sampled, and tissue TCR repertoires likely differ from those in blood.

Healthy HIV-negative adults with no recently reported acute infections or vaccinations were included as donors. Every donor was a Caucasian adult residing in Nashville, Tennessee, USA. CD4+ T cells were enriched by magnetic negative selection, after which naive cells were positively selected on CD45RA and the negative fraction was taken as the memory subset. Blood was obtained by leukapheresis, after which PBMCs were separated by Ficoll-Histopaque density gradient centrifugation and cryopreserved in liquid nitrogen vapor phase. Purity and quantity of every magnetically sorted T cell population were checked by analytical flow cytometry. Genomic DNA was isolated from every sorted fraction and measured by UV absorbance on a Nanodrop 2000c. Using the deep immunoSEQ assay, multiplex PCR amplified TCR CDR3 regions from genomic DNA. Extracted genomic DNA from each cell subset was distributed evenly across all wells of several immunoSEQ 96-well plates, and each plate was treated as a replicate. For sorted subsets, around 0.2 ug genomic DNA, equal to about 30,000 T cell genomes, was loaded into each replicate PCR. The purified libraries were quantified using a Qubit 3.0 fluorometer, sized with a Bioanalyzer 2100, and then quantified again using the KAPA Library Quantification kit. Every immunoSEQ 96-well plate was sequenced on a dedicated single-read 150-cycle Illumina NextSeq 550 flow cell. The original pipeline was this. Because the immunoSEQ output held only junctional sequences and lacked quality scores, the filtering could not match the filtering applied to full-length reads. Sequences were annotated with PyIR, a Python wrapper for IgBLAST v1.9, using IMGT germline references to assign V/J genes and CDR3. Any read was removed if the V/J assignment was weak (E-value above 1e-6), the CDR3 was missing, or the read contained stop codons, out-of-frame junctions, or ambiguous translated residues. V3J clonotypes were defined as sequences sharing an identical inferred V gene, J gene, and CDR3 amino acid sequence. Percentage overlap between repertoires was calculated by dividing the number of shared unique clonotypes by the size of the smaller repertoire. Repertoire richness was assessed with RTK rarefaction, the Chao1 estimator, and Recon v2.1 estimates of unobserved clonotypes. Generation probabilities were computed with OLGA for all TCRbeta clonotypes obtained by the gDNA method from several donors. The immuneACCESS repertoire file appears here via TCRdb, limited to in-frame rearrangements. These files lack a portion of the clones; in checked studies, under half of the deficit traces to unresolved V genes, and the cause of the others is not known. D and trimming come from the DNA, and the V and J calls and clone size come from that table. The sample yields approximately 1.5 million clones; less than 99% were counted once. The ten largest clones capture about 0.35% of the sample.

The germline V gene (reference sequence) provides CDR1 DFQATT and CDR2 SNEGSKA. From the cysteine up to the phenylalanine, the CDR3 has a length of 11 residues. Here the CDR3 DNA is all that survives: 33 bases in frame from base 1. Trimming at the junction amounts to 3 bases on V and 8 bases on J, and the germline ends lie 7 bases apart. Of note for this clone: The antigen this receptor binds is unknown. It has no much larger one-base neighbor in the sample; base qualities were not kept.

The sequence came from a man under 40 in good health. The chain is made from TRBV20-1 and TRBJ2-2; no confident D gene assignment can be made. Sequencing used naive CD4+ T cells sorted from blood. This sample's cell subset or site label indicates: CD45RA+ positively selected. The CDR3 reads CSASGEGELFF. The sequenced DNA: TGCAGTGCTAGTGGGGAAGGGGAGCTGTTTTTT.